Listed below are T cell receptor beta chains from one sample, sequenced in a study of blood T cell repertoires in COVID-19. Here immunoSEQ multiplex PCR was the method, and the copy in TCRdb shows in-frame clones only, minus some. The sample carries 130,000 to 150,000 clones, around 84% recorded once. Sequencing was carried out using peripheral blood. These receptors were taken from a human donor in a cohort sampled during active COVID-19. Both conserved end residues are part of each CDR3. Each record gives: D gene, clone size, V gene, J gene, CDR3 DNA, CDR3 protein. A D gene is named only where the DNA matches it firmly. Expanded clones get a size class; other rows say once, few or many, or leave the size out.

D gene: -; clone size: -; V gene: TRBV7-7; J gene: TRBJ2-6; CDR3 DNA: TGTGCTAGCAGCTCACAGCCTGGGGCCAACGTCCTGACTTTC; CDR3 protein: CASSSQPGANVLTF
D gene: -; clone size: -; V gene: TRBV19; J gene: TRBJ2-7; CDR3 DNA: TGTGCCGTGGGTCAAACGGGCTACGAGCAGTACTTC; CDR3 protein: CAVGQTGYEQYF
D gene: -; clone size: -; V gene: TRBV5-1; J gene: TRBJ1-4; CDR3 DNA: TGCGCCAGCAGCTTGGGGGCAGGTACTAATGAAAAACTGTTTTTT; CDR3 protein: CASSLGAGTNEKLFF
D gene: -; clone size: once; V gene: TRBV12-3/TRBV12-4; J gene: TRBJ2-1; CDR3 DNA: TGTGCCAGCAGTCCGAGGAATGAGCAGTTCTTC; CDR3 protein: CASSPRNEQFF
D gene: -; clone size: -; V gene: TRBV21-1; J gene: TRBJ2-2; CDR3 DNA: TGTGCCAGCAGCAACCTAGCGGGGGATACCGGGGAGCTGTTTTTT; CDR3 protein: CASSNLAGDTGELFF
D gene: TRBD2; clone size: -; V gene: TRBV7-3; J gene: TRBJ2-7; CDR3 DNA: TGTGCCAGCAGCTTTACTAGCGGGGGAGGCTACGAGCAGTACTTC; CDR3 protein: CASSFTSGGGYEQYF
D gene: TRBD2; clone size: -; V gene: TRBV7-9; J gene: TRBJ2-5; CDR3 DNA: TGTGCCAGCGGAGGGACTAGCGGGGAAGAGACCCAGTACTTC; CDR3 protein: CASGGTSGEETQYF
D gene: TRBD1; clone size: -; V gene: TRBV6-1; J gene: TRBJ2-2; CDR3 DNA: TGTGCCAGCAGTGAAGTTCCGGCAGGGGGTCCCAACACCGGGGAGCTGTTTTTT; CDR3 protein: CASSEVPAGGPNTGELFF
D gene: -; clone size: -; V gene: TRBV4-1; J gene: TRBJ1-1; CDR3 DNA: TGCGCCAGCAGCCAACCCCAGACAGGTCGACTGAACACTGAAGCTTTCTTT; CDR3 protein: CASSQPQTGRLNTEAFF
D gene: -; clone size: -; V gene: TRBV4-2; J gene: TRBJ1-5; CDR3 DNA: TGTGCCAGCAGCCAAGATTGGGCAGGGAATCAGCCCCAGCATTTT; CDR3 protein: CASSQDWAGNQPQHF
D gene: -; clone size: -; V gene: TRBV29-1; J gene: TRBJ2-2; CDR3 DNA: TGCAGCGTCGGAGAAGGCGGGGAGCTGTTTTTT; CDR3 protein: CSVGEGGELFF
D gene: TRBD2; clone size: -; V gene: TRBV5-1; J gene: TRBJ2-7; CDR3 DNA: TGCGCCAGCAGCCTCCGGACTAGCGGGGGGTTCGACGAGCAGTACTTC; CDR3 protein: CASSLRTSGGFDEQYF
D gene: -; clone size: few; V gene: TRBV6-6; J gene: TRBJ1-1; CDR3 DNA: TGTGCCTCCTCACTAGAACAGACTGAAGCTTTCTTT; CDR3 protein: CASSLEQTEAFF
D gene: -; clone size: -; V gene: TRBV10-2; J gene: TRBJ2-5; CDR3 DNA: TGCGCCAGCATAGGGGCCTCACAAGAGACCCAGTACTTC; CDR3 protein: CASIGASQETQYF
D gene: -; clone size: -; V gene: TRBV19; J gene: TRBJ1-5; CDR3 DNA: TGTGCCAGTAGTATGGCGGGCAATAGCAATCAGCCCCAGCATTTT; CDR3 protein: CASSMAGNSNQPQHF
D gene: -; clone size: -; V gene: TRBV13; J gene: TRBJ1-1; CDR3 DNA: TGTGCCAGCAGCTTAGGTAGCGCGGCTGAAGCTTTCTTT; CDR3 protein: CASSLGSAAEAFF
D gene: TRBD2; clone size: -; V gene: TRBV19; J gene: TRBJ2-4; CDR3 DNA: TGTGCCAGTAACCCACTAGCGGGGGGGAAAAACATTCAGTACTTC; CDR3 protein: CASNPLAGGKNIQYF
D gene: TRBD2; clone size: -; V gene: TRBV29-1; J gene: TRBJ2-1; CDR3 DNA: TGCAGCGTTGAGGGAGGGGTGGGACTAGCGGACTACGATGAGCAGTTCTTC; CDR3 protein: CSVEGGVGLADYDEQFF
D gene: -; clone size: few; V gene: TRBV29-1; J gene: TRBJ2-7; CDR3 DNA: TGCAGCGTTGAAGCCTATGGGCAGGCGAACTCCTACGAGCAGTACTTC; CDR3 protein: CSVEAYGQANSYEQYF
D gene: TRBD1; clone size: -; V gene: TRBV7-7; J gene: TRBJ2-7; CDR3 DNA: TGTGCCAGCAGCTCGGGGACAGGGGACTCCTACGAGCAGTACTTC; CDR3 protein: CASSSGTGDSYEQYF
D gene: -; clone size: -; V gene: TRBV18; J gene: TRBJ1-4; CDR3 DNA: TGTGCCAGCTCACCACCAGGGGGACGCGAAAAACTGTTTTTT; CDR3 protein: CASSPPGGREKLFF
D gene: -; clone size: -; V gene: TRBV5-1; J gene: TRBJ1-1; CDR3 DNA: TGCGCCAGCAGCTTGATTCGGGGGAGGAACACTGAAGCTTTCTTT; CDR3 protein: CASSLIRGRNTEAFF
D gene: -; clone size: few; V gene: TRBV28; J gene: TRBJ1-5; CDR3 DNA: TGTGCCAGCACCCCGTCGGGGGAAAGCAATCAGCCCCAGCATTTT; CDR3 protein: CASTPSGESNQPQHF
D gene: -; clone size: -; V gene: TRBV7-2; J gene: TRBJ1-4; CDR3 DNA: TGTGCCAGCAGCTTATCTAGTTCGCCATGGGCTAATGAAAAACTGTTTTTT; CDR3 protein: CASSLSSSPWANEKLFF
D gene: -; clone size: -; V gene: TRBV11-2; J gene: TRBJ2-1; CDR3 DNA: TGTGCCAGCAGCTCACAGGGTTGGGAGCAGTTCTTC; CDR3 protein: CASSSQGWEQFF
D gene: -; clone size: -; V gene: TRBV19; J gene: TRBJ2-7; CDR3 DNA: TGTGCCAGTAGTATAGATACGTCGTGGGGGCAGGGCTCCTACGAGCAGTACTTC; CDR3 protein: CASSIDTSWGQGSYEQYF
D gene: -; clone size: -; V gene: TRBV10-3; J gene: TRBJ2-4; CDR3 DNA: TGTGCCATCAGGGATCCGGGACACCAAGCCAAAAACATTCAGTACTTC; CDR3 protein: CAIRDPGHQAKNIQYF
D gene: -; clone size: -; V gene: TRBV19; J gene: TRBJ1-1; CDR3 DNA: TGTGCCAGTATAAGGAGCCGCGACTCTCACACTGAAGCTTTCTTT; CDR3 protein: CASIRSRDSHTEAFF
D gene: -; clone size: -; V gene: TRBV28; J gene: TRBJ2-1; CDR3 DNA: TGTGCCAGCACTCCCCCCCCAGGGGGGATCTACAATGAGCAGTTCTTC; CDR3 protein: CASTPPPGGIYNEQFF
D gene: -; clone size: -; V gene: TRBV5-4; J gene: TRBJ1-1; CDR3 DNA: TGTGCCAGCACCCAATCCCCAACAAAGAACACTGAAGCTTTCTTT; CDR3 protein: CASTQSPTKNTEAFF
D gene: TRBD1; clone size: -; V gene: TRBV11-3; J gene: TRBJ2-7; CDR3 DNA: TGTGCCAGCAGCTTAGAGGGCAGGGGGAGCTACGAGCAGTACTTC; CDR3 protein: CASSLEGRGSYEQYF
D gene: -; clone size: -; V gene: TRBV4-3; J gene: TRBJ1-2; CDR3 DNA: TGCGCCAGCAGCCAAGATAGGACACCGAACTATGGCTACACCTTC; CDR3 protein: CASSQDRTPNYGYTF
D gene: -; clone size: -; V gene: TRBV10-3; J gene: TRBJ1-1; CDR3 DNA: TGTGCCATCAGTGAAACGACAGTAAGACCTGAAGCTTTCTTT; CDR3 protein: CAISETTVRPEAFF
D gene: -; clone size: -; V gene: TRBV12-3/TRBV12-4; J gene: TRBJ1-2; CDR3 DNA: TGTGCCAGCAGTCCTCGGTTAGACTATGGCTACACCTTC; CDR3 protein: CASSPRLDYGYTF
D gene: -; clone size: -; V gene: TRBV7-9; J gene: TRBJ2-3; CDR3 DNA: TGTGCCAGCAGCGTAGGGGGGGTGACAGTTTCTGGCACAGATACGCAGTATTTT; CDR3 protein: CASSVGGVTVSGTDTQYF
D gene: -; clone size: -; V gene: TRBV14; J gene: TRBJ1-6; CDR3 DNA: TGTGCCAGCAGCCAAGTGGCGGGAAATTCACCCCTCCACTTT; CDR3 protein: CASSQVAGNSPLHF
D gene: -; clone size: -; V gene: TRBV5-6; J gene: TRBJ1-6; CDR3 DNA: TGTGCCAGCAGCTTAGAGGGTGGCTCCTATAATTCACCCCTCCACTTT; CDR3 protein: CASSLEGGSYNSPLHF
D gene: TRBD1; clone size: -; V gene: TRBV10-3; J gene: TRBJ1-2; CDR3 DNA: TGTGCCATCAGTGCACCAGGGGGCAACTATGGCTACACCTTC; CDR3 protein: CAISAPGGNYGYTF
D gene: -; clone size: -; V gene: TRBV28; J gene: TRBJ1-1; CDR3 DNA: TGTGCCAGCAGTTTCTGGGGGCGGACGAACACTGAAGCTTTCTTT; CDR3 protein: CASSFWGRTNTEAFF
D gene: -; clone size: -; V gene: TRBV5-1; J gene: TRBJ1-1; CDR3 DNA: TGCGCCAGCAGCCCAGACCCTTGGGGGCGGACTGAAGCTTTCTTT; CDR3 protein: CASSPDPWGRTEAFF
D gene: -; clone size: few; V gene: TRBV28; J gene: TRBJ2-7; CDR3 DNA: TGTGCCAGCAGTGGTGGGGCTAGCGATGCCTACGAGCAGTACTTC; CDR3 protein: CASSGGASDAYEQYF
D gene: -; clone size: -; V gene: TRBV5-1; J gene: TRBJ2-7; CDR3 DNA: TGCGCCAGCAGCTTGCAGGTGCGGGGTCCCTACGAGCAGTACTTC; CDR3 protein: CASSLQVRGPYEQYF
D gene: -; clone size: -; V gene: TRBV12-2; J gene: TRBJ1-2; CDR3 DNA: TGTGCAAGTCGCTTAGACCAGGTGGGTGGCTACACCTTC; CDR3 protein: CASRLDQVGGYTF
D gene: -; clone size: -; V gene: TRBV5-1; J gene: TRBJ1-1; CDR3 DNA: TGCGCCAGCAGGGAAACAGGGATGGGGGACACTGAAGCTTTCTTT; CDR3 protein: CASRETGMGDTEAFF
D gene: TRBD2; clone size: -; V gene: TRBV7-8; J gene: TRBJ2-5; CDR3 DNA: TGTGCCAGCAGCCCCTCGGGACTAGCGGGGGTCCAAGAGACCCAGTACTTC; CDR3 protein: CASSPSGLAGVQETQYF
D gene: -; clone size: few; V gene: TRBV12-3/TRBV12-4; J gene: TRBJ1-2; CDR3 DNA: TGTGCCAGCAGCCAGACAGGCTATGGCTACACCTTC; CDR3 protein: CASSQTGYGYTF